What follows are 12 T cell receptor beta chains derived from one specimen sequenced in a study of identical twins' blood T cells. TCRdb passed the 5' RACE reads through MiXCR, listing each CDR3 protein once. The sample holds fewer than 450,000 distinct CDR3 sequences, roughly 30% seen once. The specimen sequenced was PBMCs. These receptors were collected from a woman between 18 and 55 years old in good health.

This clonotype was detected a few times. In DNA form, the CDR3 reads TGTGCCAGACCGTTGACAGGGGACCGCCGATCAGTCAATCAGCCCCAGCATTTT. Translation gives CARPLTGDRRSVNQPQHF. The chain recombines TRBV19 with TRBJ1-5; TRBD1 aligns across 8 bases. Trimming cost V 9 bases and J 3 bases; bases outside gene matches: 19. The CDR3 spans 18 residues. CDR1 and CDR2 from the germline V gene are LNHDA and SQIVND (reference sequence).

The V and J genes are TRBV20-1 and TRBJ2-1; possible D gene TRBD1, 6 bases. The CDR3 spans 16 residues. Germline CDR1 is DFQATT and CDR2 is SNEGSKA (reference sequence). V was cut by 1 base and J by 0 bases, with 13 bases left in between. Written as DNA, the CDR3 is TGCAGTGCTAGAGTGAGGACAGCTAGCTCCTACAATGAGCAGTTCTTC. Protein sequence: CSARVRTASSYNEQFF.

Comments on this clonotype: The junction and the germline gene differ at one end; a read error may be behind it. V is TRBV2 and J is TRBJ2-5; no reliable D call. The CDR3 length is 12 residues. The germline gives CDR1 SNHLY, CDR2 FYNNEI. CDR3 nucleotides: TGTGCCAGCAGTTACAGCCAAGGGACCCAGTACTTC. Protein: CASSYSQGTQYF. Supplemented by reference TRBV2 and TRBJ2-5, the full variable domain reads EPEVTQTPSHQVTQMGQEVILRCVPISNHLYFYWYRQILGQKVEFLVSFYNNEISEKSEIFDDQFSVERPDGSNFTLKIRSTKLEDSAMYFCASSYSQGTQYFGPGTRLLVL.

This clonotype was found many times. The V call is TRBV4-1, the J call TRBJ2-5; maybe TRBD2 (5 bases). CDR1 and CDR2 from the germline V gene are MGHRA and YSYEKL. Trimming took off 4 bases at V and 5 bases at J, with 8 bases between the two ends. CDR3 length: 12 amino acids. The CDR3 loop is CASSLSGETQYF. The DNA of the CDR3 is TGCGCCAGCAGCCTTTCGGGGGAGACCCAGTACTTC.

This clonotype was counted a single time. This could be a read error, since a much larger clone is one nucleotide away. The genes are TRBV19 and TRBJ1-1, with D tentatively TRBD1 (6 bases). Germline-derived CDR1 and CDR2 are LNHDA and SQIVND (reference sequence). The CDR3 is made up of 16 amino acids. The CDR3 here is CAGSIDRDTQNTEAFF. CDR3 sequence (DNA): TGTGCCGGTAGTATCGACCGGGACACTCAGAACACTGAAGCTTTCTTT.

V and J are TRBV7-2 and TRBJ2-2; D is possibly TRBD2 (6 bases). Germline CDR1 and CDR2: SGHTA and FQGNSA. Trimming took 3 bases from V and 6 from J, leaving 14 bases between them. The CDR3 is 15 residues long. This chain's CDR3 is CASSFHSGSAGELFF. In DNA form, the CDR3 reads TGTGCCAGCAGCTTCCATTCCGGGAGTGCCGGGGAGCTGTTTTTT. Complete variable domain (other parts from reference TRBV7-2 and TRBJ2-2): GAGVSQSPSNKVTEKGKDVELRCDPISGHTALYWYRQSLGQGLEFLIYFQGNSAPDKSGLPSDRFSAERTGGSVSTLTIQRTQQEDSAVYLCASSFHSGSAGELFFGEGSRLTVL.

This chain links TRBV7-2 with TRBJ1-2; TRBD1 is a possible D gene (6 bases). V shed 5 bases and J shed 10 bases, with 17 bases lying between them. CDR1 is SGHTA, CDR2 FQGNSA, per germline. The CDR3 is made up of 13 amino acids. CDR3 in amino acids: CASSNKNREDYTF. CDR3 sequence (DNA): TGTGCCAGCAGCAACAAAAACAGGGAGGACTACACCTTC. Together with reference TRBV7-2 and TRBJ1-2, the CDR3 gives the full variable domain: GAGVSQSPSNKVTEKGKDVELRCDPISGHTALYWYRQSLGQGLEFLIYFQGNSAPDKSGLPSDRFSAERTGGSVSTLTIQRTQQEDSAVYLCASSNKNREDYTFGSGTRLTVV.

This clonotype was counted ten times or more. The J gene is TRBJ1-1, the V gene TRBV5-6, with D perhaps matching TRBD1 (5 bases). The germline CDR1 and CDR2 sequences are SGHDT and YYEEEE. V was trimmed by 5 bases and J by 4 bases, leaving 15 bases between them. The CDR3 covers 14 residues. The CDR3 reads CASRGDGISTEAFF. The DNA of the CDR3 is TGTGCCAGCAGGGGGGACGGAATTTCCACTGAAGCTTTCTTT.

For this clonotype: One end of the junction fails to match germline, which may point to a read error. The CDR3 DNA is TGTACCAGCAGTTTAAACAGGCGGGGAGACGGGCAAGGCTACACCTTC. This codes for CTSSLNRRGDGQGYTF. The rearrangement links TRBV28 to TRBJ1-2; D is possibly TRBD1 (5 bases). This CDR3 has 16 residues. Germline V lookup: CDR1 MDHEN, CDR2 SYDVKM.

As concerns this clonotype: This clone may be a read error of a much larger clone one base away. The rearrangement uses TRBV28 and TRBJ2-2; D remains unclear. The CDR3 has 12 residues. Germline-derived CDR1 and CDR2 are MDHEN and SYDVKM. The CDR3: CVSSPTTGELFF. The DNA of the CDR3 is TGTGTCAGCAGCCCTACTACCGGGGAGCTGTTTTTT.

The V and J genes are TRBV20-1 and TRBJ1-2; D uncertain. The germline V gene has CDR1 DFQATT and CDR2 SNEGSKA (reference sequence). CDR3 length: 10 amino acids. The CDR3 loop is CGWGGYGYTF. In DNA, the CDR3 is TGCGGATGGGGTGGCTATGGCTACACCTTC.

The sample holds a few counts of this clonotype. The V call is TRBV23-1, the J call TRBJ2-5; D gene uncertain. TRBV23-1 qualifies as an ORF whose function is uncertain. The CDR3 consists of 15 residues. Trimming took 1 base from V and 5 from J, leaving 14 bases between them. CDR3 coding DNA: TGCGCCAGCAGTCAATATGGGCTGGGGTTGGAGACCCAGTACTTC. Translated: CASSQYGLGLETQYF.